Presented here are 13 T cell receptor beta chains from one specimen sequenced in a study of early T cells in non-severe SARS-CoV-2 infection. From the 5' RACE reads, TCRdb called clonotypes with MiXCR, one entry per CDR3 protein. The sample has about 30,000 distinct CDR3 sequences, around 5.8% seen once. Source material: whole blood. These receptors were obtained from an adult who was a healthcare worker with PCR-confirmed SARS-CoV-2 infection or an uninfected control (not recorded which).

This clonotype was observed at least ten times. CDR3 nucleotide sequence: TGTGCCAGCAGTCACGGAGGAAACACCATATATTTT. Protein: CASSHGGNTIYF. This rearrangement joins TRBV12-3 or TRBV12-4 to TRBJ1-3; D is ambiguous. This CDR3 spans 12 amino acids. Between the trimmed V and J ends, which lost 5 bases and 4 bases, there was a span of 6 bases.

This clonotype was seen many times. The genes are TRBV5-5 and TRBJ2-1; D unclear. V was cut by 8 bases and J by 7 bases, with 13 bases left in between. The CDR3 consists of 12 residues. CDR1 is SGHKS, CDR2 YYEKEE, per germline (reference sequence). CDR3: CASDIRGNEQFF. The CDR3 coding sequence is TGTGCCAGTGACATACGAGGAAATGAGCAGTTCTTC.

This clonotype was found a few times. The rearrangement joins TRBV7-9 to TRBJ2-6, with D perhaps TRBD2 (5 bases). Germline values: CDR1 SEHNR, CDR2 FQNEAQ (reference sequence). The CDR3 totals 15 residues. V was shortened by 5 bases and J by 0 bases, with 8 bases between the two germline ends. The CDR3 nucleotides read TGTGCCAGCAGCCCCCGGGGCTCTGGGGCCAACGTCCTGACTTTC. Its protein product is CASSPRGSGANVLTF.

This clonotype was observed at least ten times. The chain links TRBV5-1 to TRBJ1-1; unclear D gene. The CDR3 is 14 residues long. CDR1 and CDR2 from the germline V gene are SGHRS and YFSETQ. Trimming took 1 base from V and 0 from J, leaving 7 bases between them. The DNA for the CDR3 is TGCGCCAGCAGCTTGTCGACGGTGAACACTGAAGCTTTCTTT. It translates to CASSLSTVNTEAFF.

The table lists this clonotype with a few counts. The genes are TRBV4-2 and TRBJ2-6, with TRBD1 matching over 8 bases. After removal of 4 bases from V and 0 bases from J, the junction contained 26 bases not matched to a gene. Germline CDR1 and CDR2: LGHNA and YNFKEQ. The length of the CDR3 is 24 residues. The CDR3: CASSLTSLIGTGDTLFSGANVLTF. CDR3 bases: TGTGCCAGCAGCCTTACAAGCCTCATAGGGACAGGTGATACCCTCTTCTCTGGGGCCAACGTCCTGACTTTC.

In this sample, this clonotype is medium-sized. This rearrangement joins TRBV7-2 to TRBJ2-7; possibly TRBD2 for D (6 bases). Deletions cut 5 bases from V and 1 base from J, with 12 bases between. The germline gives CDR1 SGHTA, CDR2 FQGNSA. The CDR3 contains 14 residues. CDR3 protein: CASSQYRGSYEQYF. DNA of the CDR3: TGTGCCAGCAGCCAGTACCGGGGGTCCTACGAGCAGTACTTC. Together with reference TRBV7-2 and TRBJ2-7, the CDR3 gives the full variable domain: GAGVSQSPSNKVTEKGKDVELRCDPISGHTALYWYRQSLGQGLEFLIYFQGNSAPDKSGLPSDRFSAERTGGSVSTLTIQRTQQEDSAVYLCASSQYRGSYEQYFGPGTRLTVT.

This clonotype was recorded at least ten times. Mismatch with germline at one junction end may stem from a read error. The chain couples TRBV5-1 to TRBJ2-7; 9 positions agree with TRBD2. From germline, CDR1 is SGHRS and CDR2 YFSETQ. This CDR3 has 15 amino acids. CDR3 in DNA: TGCGCCAGCGGCTTTGGCCTAGCGGGAACCTACGAGCAGTACTTC. Translated, it gives CASGFGLAGTYEQYF.

This clonotype was seen at least ten times. This chain uses TRBV5-4 with TRBJ1-1, with 10 bases identical to TRBD1. There are 15 residues in the CDR3. CDR1 SGHNT and CDR2 YYREEE come from the germline V gene (reference sequence). V was clipped by 3 bases and J by 3 bases; unmatched bases: 5. The CDR3 reads CASSSAGTGDTEAFF. DNA of the CDR3: TGTGCCAGCAGCTCGGCCGGGACAGGGGACACTGAAGCTTTCTTT.

This clonotype was detected many times. The chain couples TRBV7-9 to TRBJ2-5, with 7 bases lining up with TRBD1. The CDR3 sequence is 12 residues long. Germline V gene lookup returns CDR1 SEHNR and CDR2 FQNEAQ (reference sequence). The trim removed 5 bases at V and 8 bases at J, leaving 5 bases unmatched. The CDR3 loop is CASSPTGPTQYF. In nucleotides, the CDR3 is TGTGCCAGCAGCCCGACAGGGCCCACCCAGTACTTC.

This clonotype showed up many times. This chain links TRBV20-1 with TRBJ2-1, with 8 bases that match TRBD2. The CDR3 length is 15 residues. V lost 8 bases to trimming and J lost 10 bases; unmatched junction nucleotides: 19. CDR1 DFQATT and CDR2 SNEGSKA come from the germline V gene (reference sequence). Here the CDR3 DNA reads TGCAGTCCGGGGTTCCGGGAGGGCATCCGTCTGGAGCAGTTCTTC. Its protein is CSPGFREGIRLEQFF.

This clonotype was observed many times. This sequence joins TRBV14 and TRBJ2-2, with a weak D call TRBD1 (6 bases). CDR3 length: 15 residues. Germline assignment: CDR1 SGHDN and CDR2 FVKESK. V was clipped by 4 bases and J by 4 bases, with 13 bases between them. Written as DNA, the CDR3 is TGTGCCAGCAGCCTGGGGACATGGGGCACCGGGGAGCTGTTTTTT. As protein: CASSLGTWGTGELFF. The variable domain in full, with the rest retrieved from reference TRBV14 and TRBJ2-2, is EAGVTQFPSHSVIEKGQTVTLRCDPISGHDNLYWYRRVMGKEIKFLLHFVKESKQDESGMPNNRFLAERTGGTYSTLKVQPAELEDSGVYFCASSLGTWGTGELFFGEGSRLTVL.

Ten or more counts support this clonotype. The V and J genes are TRBV7-6 and TRBJ1-3; D not resolved. V was shortened by 2 bases and J by 0 bases, with 20 bases between the two germline ends. This CDR3 has 19 amino acids. The germline gives CDR1 SGHVS, CDR2 FNYEAQ. The CDR3 here is CASSLNGWAGRYSGNTIYF. DNA for the CDR3: TGTGCCAGCAGCTTAAATGGGTGGGCAGGAAGATACTCTGGAAACACCATATATTTT.

The table lists this clonotype with a few counts. The genes are TRBV7-2 and TRBJ2-5, with no clear D. The ends were cut back, 7 bases at V and 5 bases at J, with 14 bases in the middle. This CDR3 is 13 amino acids long. The germline V gene encodes CDR1 SGHTA and CDR2 FQGNSA. CDR3 DNA sequence: TGTGCCAGCAACCTTAGGGCTTTCGAGACCCAGTACTTC. As protein: CASNLRAFETQYF.